The 6 T cell receptor beta chains given below trace back to one sample, sequenced in a study of cytomegalovirus exposure and HLA in healthy donors. PCR involved 60 Vbeta and 13 Jbeta primers. The protocol was immunoSEQ multiplex PCR, while the TCRdb copy is restricted to in-frame clones and leaves out a portion. The table shows roughly 65,000 clones, with around 62% occurring only once. The sample taken for sequencing was PBMCs. These receptors all stem from a middle-aged man in good health and CMV-seropositive.

The table lists this clone with a few counts. The rearrangement joins TRBV5-4 to TRBJ2-5; D not resolved. CDR1 SGHNT and CDR2 YYREEE come from the germline V gene (reference sequence). The CDR3 loop spans 14 amino acids. V was pared by 1 base and J by 1 base, with 8 bases between. The CDR3 protein is CASSLMASQETQYF. The CDR3 coding sequence is TGTGCCAGCAGCTTGATGGCCTCCCAAGAGACCCAGTACTTC.

The chain combines TRBV10-2 with TRBJ1-2, with D perhaps TRBD1 (5 bases). V lost 4 bases, J lost 8 bases, and 11 bases lay in between. The CDR3 consists of 12 residues. Germline CDR1 and CDR2: WSHSY and SAAADI. CDR3 region: CASSAGGTGYTF. The DNA for the CDR3 is TGCGCCAGCAGTGCAGGAGGGACGGGCTACACCTTC.

This clone has just a few counts. This sequence joins TRBV7-9 and TRBJ2-3, with 7 bases aligning to TRBD2. The ends lost 2 bases at V and 3 bases at J; junction bases unmatched: 2. Germline-derived CDR1 and CDR2 are SEHNR and FQNEAQ (reference sequence). This CDR3 has 14 residues. CDR3: CASSLTSATDTQYF. CDR3 nucleotides: TGTGCCAGCAGCTTAACTAGCGCAACAGATACGCAGTATTTT.

In its sample, this clone was seen a few times. This CDR3 is CASRSLAGGSYEQYF. CDR3 DNA: TGTGCCAGCAGGTCCCTTGCCGGGGGGTCCTACGAGCAGTACTTC. The chain has TRBV7-2 and TRBJ2-7; 7 positions match TRBD2. CDR1 and CDR2 (germline): SGHTA, FQGNSA. Unmatched junction bases numbered 9, after V lost 6 bases and J lost 1 base. The CDR3 totals 15 residues.

The chain combines TRBV6-4 with TRBJ1-5, with 9 bases identical to TRBD1. CDR1 MRHNA and CDR2 SNTAGT come from the germline V gene. J gave up 7 bases and V 7 bases, and 11 bases lay outside the gene matches. The CDR3 is made up of 15 amino acids. Written as DNA, the CDR3 is TGTGCCAGCAACAGGGGACAGGGCGAGGGACAGCCCCAGCATTTT. Translation gives CASNRGQGEGQPQHF.

As for this clone: The junction differs from germline at one of its ends, possibly a read error. This specimen includes other DNA sequences encoding the same CDR3. The genes are TRBV7-2 and TRBJ1-2, with 11 bases fitting TRBD1. Per germline, CDR1 SGHTA and CDR2 FQGNSA. This CDR3 is 12 amino acids long. CDR3 region: CASSPLAGTGGF. In DNA, the CDR3 is TGTGCCAGCAGCCCCCTTGCCGGGACAGGGGGTTTC.